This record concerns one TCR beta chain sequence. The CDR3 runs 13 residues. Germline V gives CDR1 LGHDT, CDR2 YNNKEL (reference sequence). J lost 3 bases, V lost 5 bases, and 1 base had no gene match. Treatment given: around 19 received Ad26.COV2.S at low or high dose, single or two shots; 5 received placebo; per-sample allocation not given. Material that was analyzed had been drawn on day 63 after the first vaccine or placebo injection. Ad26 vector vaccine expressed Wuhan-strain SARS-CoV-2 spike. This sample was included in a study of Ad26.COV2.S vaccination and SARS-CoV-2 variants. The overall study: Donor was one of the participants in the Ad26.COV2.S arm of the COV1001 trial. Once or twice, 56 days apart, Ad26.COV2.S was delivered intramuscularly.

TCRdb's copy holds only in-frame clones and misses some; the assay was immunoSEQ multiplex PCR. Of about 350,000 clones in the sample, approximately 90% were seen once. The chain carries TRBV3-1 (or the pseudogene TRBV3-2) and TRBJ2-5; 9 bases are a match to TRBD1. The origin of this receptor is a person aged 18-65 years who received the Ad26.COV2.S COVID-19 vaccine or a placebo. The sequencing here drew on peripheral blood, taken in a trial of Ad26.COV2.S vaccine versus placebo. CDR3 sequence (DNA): TGTGCCAGCAGCGGGACAGGGAAAGAGACCCAGTACTTC. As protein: CASSGTGKETQYF.